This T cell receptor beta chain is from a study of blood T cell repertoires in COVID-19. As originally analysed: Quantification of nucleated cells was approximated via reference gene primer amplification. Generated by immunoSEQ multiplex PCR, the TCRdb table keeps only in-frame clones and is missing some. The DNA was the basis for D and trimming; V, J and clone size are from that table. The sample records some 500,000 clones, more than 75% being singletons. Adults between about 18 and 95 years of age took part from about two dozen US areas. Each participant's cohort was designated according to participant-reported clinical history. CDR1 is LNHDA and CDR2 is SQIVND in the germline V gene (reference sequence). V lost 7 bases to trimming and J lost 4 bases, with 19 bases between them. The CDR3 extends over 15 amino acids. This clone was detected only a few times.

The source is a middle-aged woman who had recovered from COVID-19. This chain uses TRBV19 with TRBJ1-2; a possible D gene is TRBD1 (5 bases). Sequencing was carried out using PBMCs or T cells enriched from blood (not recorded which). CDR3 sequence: CASTPRSGLGYGYTF. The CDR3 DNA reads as TGTGCCAGTACCCCTCGTTCAGGGCTAGGCTATGGCTACACCTTC.